The 5 T cell receptor beta chains below all came from one sample that was sequenced in a study of cytomegalovirus exposure and HLA in healthy donors (dated by TCRdb to about 2017). The library was generated by the immunoSEQ multiplex PCR assay. Held by TCRdb, this immuneACCESS table contains in-frame sequences only and omits some clones. Under half of the omission traces to an unresolved V gene where checked; the cause of the rest is unknown. Within this sample are about 150,000 clones, with approximately 91% of them counted one time only. Together, the top ten hold about 3% of the sample. Sequenced sample: PBMCs. The receptors come from a woman between 18 and 29 years old in good health and CMV-seropositive.

The genes are TRBV19 and TRBJ1-1; 7 bases line up with TRBD1. This CDR3 comprises 14 residues. The V and J ends lost 5 bases and 2 bases, in that order; junction bases with no gene match: 5. CDR1 and CDR2 from the germline V gene are LNHDA and SQIVND (reference sequence). The CDR3 reads CASSRGQRNTEAFF. CDR3 DNA: TGTGCCAGTAGTCGGGGACAGCGAAACACTGAAGCTTTCTTT.

V gene TRBV2 combines with J gene TRBJ1-1; D gene uncertain. Trimming took off 8 bases at V and 4 bases at J, with 14 bases between the two ends. CDR3 length: 13 residues. The germline V gene has CDR1 SNHLY and CDR2 FYNNEI. For the CDR3, the DNA is TGTGCCAGCTGTGCGGGAGTAGGCACTGAAGCTTTCTTT. Its translation: CASCAGVGTEAFF.

This chain uses TRBV28 with TRBJ2-3, with 8 bases matching TRBD1. V was clipped by 6 bases and J by 2 bases; unmatched bases: 4. CDR3 length: 14 residues. CDR1 and CDR2 from the germline V gene are MDHEN and SYDVKM. CDR3 protein: CASRQGVATDTQYF. CDR3 bases: TGTGCCAGCAGACAGGGGGTGGCCACAGATACGCAGTATTTT.

This sequence joins TRBV5-6 and TRBJ2-2; 10 bases match TRBD1. The germline gives CDR1 SGHDT, CDR2 YYEEEE. Unmatched junction bases numbered 3, after V lost 2 bases and J lost 5 bases. The CDR3 has 15 amino acids. For the CDR3, the DNA is TGTGCCAGCAGCTTCGACAGGGGGCGGACCGGGGAGCTGTTTTTT. The encoded protein is CASSFDRGRTGELFF.

The rearrangement joins TRBV2 to TRBJ1-1; D might be TRBD1 (6 bases). Germline V gene sequence: CDR1 SNHLY, CDR2 FYNNEI. The V gene lost 9 bases and the J gene lost 0 bases, with 11 bases spanning the gap. This CDR3 is 13 amino acids long. CDR3 amino acids: CASTDRLNTEAFF. The CDR3 bases are TGTGCCAGTACTGACAGGCTGAACACTGAAGCTTTCTTT.